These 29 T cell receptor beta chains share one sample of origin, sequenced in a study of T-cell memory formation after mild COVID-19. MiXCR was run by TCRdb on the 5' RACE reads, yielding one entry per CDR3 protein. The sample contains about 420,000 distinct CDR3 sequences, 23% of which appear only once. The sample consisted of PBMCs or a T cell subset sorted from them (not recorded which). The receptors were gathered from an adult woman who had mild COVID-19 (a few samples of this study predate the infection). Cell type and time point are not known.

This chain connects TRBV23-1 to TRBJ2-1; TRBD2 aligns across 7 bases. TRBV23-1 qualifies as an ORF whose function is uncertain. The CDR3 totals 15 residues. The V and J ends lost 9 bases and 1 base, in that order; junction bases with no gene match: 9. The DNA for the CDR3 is TGCGCCAGAGGGAGGGTTTGGCCTTCCTACAATGAGCAGTTCTTC. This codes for CARGRVWPSYNEQFF.

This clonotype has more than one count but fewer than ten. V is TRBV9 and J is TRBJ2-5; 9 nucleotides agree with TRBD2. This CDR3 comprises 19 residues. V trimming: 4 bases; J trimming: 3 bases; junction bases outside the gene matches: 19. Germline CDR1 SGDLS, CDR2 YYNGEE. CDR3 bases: TGTGCCAGCAGCCCTCCCTGGGATAGCGGGAGATCGGGCGAAGAGACCCAGTACTTC. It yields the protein CASSPPWDSGRSGEETQYF. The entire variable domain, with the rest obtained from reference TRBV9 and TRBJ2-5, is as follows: DSGVTQTPKHLITATGQRVTLRCSPRSGDLSVYWYQQSLDQGLQFLIQYYNGEERAKGNILERFSAQQFPDLHSELNLSSLELGDSALYFCASSPPWDSGRSGEETQYFGPGTRLLVL.

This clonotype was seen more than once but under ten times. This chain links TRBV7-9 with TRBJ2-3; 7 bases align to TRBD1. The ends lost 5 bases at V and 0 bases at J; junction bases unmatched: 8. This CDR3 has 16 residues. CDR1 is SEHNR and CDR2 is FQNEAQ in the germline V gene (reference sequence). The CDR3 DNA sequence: TGTGCCAGCAGCAGGGGACAGCGAGCTAGCACAGATACGCAGTATTTT. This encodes CASSRGQRASTDTQYF.

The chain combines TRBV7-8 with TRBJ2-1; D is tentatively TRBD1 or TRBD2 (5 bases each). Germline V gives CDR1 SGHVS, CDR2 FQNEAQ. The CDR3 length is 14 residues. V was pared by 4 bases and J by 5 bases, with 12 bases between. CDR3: CASSSRDPNNEQFF. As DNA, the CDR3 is TGTGCCAGCAGCTCCCGGGACCCGAACAATGAGCAGTTCTTC.

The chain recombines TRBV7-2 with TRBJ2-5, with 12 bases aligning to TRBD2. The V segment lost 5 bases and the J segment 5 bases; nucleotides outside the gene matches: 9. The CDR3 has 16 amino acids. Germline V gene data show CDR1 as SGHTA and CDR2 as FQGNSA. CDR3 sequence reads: CASSVRLAGARETQYF. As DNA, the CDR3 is TGTGCCAGCAGCGTAAGACTAGCGGGAGCCAGGGAGACCCAGTACTTC.

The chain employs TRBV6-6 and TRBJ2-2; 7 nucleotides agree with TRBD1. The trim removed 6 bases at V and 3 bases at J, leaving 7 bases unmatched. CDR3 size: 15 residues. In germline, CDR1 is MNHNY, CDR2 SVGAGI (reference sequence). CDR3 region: CASRPGTEYTGELFF. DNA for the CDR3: TGTGCCAGCAGGCCCGGGACAGAGTACACCGGGGAGCTGTTTTTT.

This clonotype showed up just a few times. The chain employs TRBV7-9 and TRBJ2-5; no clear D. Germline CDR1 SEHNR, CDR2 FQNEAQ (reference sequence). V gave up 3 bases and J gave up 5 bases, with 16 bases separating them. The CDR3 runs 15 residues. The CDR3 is CASSFRDPGLETQYF. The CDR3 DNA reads TGTGCCAGCAGCTTTCGAGACCCCGGCTTGGAGACCCAGTACTTC.

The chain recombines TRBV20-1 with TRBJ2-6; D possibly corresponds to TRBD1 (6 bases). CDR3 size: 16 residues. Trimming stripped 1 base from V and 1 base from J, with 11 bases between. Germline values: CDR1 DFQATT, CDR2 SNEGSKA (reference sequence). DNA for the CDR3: TGCAGTGCTAGAGGTTATGGACAGTCTGGGGCCAACGTCCTGACTTTC. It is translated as CSARGYGQSGANVLTF.

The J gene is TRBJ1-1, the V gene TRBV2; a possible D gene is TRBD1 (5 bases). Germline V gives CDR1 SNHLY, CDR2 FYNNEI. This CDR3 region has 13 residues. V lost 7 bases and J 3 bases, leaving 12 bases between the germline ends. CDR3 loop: CASTGGIDTEAFF. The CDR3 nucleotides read TGTGCCAGCACCGGGGGGATAGACACTGAAGCTTTCTTT.

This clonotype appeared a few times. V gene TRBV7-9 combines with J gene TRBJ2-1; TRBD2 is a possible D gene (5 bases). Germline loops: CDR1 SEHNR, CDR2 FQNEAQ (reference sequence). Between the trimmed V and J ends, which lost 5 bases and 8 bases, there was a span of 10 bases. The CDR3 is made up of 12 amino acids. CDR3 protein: CASSDPRDEQFF. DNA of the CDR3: TGTGCCAGCAGCGACCCGAGGGATGAGCAGTTCTTC.

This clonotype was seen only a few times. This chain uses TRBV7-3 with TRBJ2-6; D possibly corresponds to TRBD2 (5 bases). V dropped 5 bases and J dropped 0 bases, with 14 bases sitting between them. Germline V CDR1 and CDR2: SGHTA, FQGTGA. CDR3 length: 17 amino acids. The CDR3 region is CASSRTSTSSGANVLTF. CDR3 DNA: TGTGCCAGCAGCCGGACTTCTACTAGCTCTGGGGCCAACGTCCTGACTTTC.

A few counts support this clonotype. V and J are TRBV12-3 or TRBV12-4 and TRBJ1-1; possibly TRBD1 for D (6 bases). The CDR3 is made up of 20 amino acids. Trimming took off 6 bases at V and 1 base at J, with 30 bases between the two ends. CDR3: CASSPPLGGGRSVWNTEAFF. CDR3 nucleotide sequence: TGTGCCAGCAGCCCCCCTCTCGGGGGGGGGCGCTCGGTCTGGAACACTGAAGCTTTCTTT.

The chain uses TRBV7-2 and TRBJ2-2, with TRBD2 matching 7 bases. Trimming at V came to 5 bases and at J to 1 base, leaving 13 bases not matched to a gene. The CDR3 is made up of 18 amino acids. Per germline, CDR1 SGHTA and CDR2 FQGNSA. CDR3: CASSQRTPPSGNTGELFF. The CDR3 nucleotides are TGTGCCAGCAGCCAACGGACCCCTCCTAGCGGGAACACCGGGGAGCTGTTTTTT.

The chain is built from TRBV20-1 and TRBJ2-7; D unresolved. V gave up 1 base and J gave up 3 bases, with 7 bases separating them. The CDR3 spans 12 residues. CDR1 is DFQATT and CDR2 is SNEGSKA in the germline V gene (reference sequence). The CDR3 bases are TGCAGTGCTAGAGCGGACGACTACGAGCAGTACTTC. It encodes CSARADDYEQYF.

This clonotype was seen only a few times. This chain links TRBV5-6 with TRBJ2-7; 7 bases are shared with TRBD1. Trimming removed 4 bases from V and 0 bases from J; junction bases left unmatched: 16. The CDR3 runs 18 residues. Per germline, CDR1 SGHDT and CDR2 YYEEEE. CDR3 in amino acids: CASSPEGTGTASSYEQYF. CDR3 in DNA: TGTGCCAGCAGCCCCGAAGGTACCGGGACAGCGAGCTCCTACGAGCAGTACTTC.

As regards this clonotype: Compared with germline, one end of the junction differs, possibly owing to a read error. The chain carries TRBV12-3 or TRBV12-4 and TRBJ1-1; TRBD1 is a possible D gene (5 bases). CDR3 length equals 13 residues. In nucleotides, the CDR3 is TGTGCCAGCAGTCTAGCGGGACCCCCTGAAGCTTTCTTT. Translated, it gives CASSLAGPPEAFF.

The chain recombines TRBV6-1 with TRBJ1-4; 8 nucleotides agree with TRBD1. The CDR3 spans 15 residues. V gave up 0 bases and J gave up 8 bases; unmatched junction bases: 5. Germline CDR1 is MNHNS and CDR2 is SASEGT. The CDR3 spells CASSEAGTGKEKLFF. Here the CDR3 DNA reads TGTGCCAGCAGTGAAGCCGGGACAGGAAAAGAAAAACTGTTTTTT.

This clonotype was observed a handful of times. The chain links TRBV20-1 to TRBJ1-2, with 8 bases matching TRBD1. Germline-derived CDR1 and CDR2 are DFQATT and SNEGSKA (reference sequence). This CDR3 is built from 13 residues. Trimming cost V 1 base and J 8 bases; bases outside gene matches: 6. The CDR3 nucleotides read TGCAGTGCTAGAGTGGACAGGGAAACGGGCTACACCTTC. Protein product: CSARVDRETGYTF.

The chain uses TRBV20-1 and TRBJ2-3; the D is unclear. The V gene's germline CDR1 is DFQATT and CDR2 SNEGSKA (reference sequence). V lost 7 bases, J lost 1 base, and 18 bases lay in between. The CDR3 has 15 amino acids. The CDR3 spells CSVPPDTWGTDTQYF. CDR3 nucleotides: TGCAGTGTCCCCCCCGACACATGGGGCACAGATACGCAGTATTTT.

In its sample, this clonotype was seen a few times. This chain's CDR3 is CASSYGTSDYNEQFF. The CDR3 DNA follows: TGCGCCAGCAGCTACGGGACTAGCGACTACAATGAGCAGTTCTTC. The chain carries TRBV5-1 and TRBJ2-1; the match to TRBD2 covers 10 bases. Germline values: CDR1 SGHRS, CDR2 YFSETQ. The ends lost 3 bases at V and 3 bases at J; junction bases unmatched: 3. This CDR3 has 15 amino acids.

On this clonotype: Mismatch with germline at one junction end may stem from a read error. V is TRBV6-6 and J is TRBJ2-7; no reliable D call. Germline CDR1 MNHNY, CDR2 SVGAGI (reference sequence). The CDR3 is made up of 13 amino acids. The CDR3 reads CASSYSNTPPIDF. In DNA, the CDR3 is TGTGCCAGCAGTTACTCGAATACGCCCCCCATAGATTTC.

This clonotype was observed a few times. CDR3 nucleotide sequence: TGCGCCAGCAGCCATTATGGCGGGAACACCGGGGAGCTGTTTTTT. Its protein product is CASSHYGGNTGELFF. This chain joins TRBV4-1 and TRBJ2-2; D uncertain. The V end was cut by 3 bases, the J end by 1 base, with 9 bases between. From germline, CDR1 is MGHRA and CDR2 YSYEKL. The CDR3 runs 15 residues.

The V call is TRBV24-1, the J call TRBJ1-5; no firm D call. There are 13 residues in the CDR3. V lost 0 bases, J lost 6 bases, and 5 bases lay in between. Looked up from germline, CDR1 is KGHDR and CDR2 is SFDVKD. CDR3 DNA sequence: TGTGCCACCAGTGATTTGACGGGTCAGCCCCAGCATTTT. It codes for CATSDLTGQPQHF.

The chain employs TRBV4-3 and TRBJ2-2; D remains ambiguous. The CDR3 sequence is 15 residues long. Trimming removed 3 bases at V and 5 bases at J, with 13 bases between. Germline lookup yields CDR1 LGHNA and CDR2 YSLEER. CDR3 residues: CASSHDRVGTGELFF. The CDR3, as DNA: TGCGCCAGCAGCCACGACCGGGTGGGGACCGGGGAGCTGTTTTTT.

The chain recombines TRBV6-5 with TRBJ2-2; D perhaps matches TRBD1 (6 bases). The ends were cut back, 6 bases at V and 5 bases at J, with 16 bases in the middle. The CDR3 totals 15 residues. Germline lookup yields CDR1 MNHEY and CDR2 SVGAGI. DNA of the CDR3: TGTGCCAGCAGCCTAACAGGGTTGGCAACCGGGGAGCTGTTTTTT. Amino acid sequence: CASSLTGLATGELFF.

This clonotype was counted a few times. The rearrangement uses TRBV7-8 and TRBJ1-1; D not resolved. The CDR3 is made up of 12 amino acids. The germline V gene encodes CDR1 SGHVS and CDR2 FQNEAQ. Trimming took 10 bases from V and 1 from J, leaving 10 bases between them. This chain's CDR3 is CATGRPNTEAFF. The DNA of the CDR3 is TGTGCCACGGGGAGGCCGAACACTGAAGCTTTCTTT.

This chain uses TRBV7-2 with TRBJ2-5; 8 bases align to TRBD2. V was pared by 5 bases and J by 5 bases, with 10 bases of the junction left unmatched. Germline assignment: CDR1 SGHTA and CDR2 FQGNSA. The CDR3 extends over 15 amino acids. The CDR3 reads CASSRGGLEGETQYF. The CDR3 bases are TGTGCCAGCAGCCGCGGGGGACTAGAAGGGGAGACCCAGTACTTC. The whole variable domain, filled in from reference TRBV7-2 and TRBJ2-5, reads GAGVSQSPSNKVTEKGKDVELRCDPISGHTALYWYRQSLGQGLEFLIYFQGNSAPDKSGLPSDRFSAERTGGSVSTLTIQRTQQEDSAVYLCASSRGGLEGETQYFGPGTRLLVL.

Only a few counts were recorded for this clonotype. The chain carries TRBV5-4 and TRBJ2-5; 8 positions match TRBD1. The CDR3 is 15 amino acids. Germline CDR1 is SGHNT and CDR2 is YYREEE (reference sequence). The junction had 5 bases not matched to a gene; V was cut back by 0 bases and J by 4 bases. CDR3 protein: CASSLDRGVGETQYF. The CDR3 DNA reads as TGTGCCAGCAGCTTGGACAGGGGGGTGGGAGAGACCCAGTACTTC.

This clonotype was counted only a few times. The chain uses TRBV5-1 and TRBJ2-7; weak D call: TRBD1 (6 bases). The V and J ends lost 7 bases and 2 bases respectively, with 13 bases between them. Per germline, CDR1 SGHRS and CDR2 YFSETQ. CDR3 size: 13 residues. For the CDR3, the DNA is TGCGCCAGCCGCCCTGCAGGGGCCTACGAGCAGTACTTC. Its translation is CASRPAGAYEQYF.